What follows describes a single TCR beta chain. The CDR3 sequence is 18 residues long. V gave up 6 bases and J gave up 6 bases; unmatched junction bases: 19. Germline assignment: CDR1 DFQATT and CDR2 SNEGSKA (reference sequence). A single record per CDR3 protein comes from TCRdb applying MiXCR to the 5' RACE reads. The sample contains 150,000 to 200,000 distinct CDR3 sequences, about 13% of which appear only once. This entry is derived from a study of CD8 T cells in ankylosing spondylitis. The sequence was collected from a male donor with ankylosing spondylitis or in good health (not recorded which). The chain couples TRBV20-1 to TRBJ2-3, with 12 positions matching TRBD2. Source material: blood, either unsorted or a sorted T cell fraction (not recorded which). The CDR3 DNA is TGCAGTGCCGATAGGGCTAGCGGGGGGGCCGACATGAGGGATACGCAGTATTTT. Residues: CSADRASGGADMRDTQYF.